Here is one TCR beta chain with its context. In the authors' workflow: The assay estimated nucleated cells by amplifying reference gene primers. Produced via immunoSEQ multiplex PCR; TCRdb's table is partial and in-frame only. The V and J calls and the clone size are those of that table, but D and trimming were determined from the DNA. In the table there are some 20,000 clones, about four fifths of which are singletons. Per germline, CDR1 SGHDT and CDR2 YYEEEE. The CDR3 loop spans 15 amino acids. Trimming removed 4 bases from V and 2 bases from J, with 15 bases in between. The data were obtained in a study of blood T cell repertoires in COVID-19. Study-level background: Researchers got acute and convalescent COVID-19 samples from the United States, Italy and Spain. T cells, B-cell-depleted T cells, or PBMCs provided the cDNA or gDNA that served as material.

The V call is TRBV5-6, the J call TRBJ1-1; no clear D gene. The sample comprised peripheral blood. This TCR came from a human donor in a cohort sampled during active COVID-19. The CDR3 protein is CASSQIPGTNTEAFF. DNA for the CDR3: TGTGCCAGCAGCCAGATCCCGGGAACTAACACTGAAGCTTTCTTT. Looking up the rest from reference TRBV5-6 and TRBJ1-1 gives the full variable domain: DAGVTQSPTHLIKTRGQQVTLRCSPKSGHDTVSWYQQALGQGPQFIFQYYEEEERQRGNFPDRFSGHQFPNYSSELNVNALLLGDSALYLCASSQIPGTNTEAFFGQGTRLTVV.